Here is one T cell receptor (beta chain) with its context. No antigen is known for it. This sample is drawn from a study of cytomegalovirus exposure and HLA in healthy donors. This CDR3 contains 19 residues. Trimming removed 0 bases from V and 0 bases from J; junction bases left unmatched: 10. In germline, CDR1 is LGHNA, CDR2 YNFKEQ. Researchers ran the PCR with 60 Vbeta and 13 Jbeta primers. Sequencing was performed with immunoSEQ multiplex PCR; in TCRdb, only in-frame clones are kept and a portion is missing. This sample has some 120,000 clones; around three quarters occur once, and the top ten carry roughly 3%. Study-wide results and caveats: Researchers reported in a later analysis that a missense DCLRE1C variant was tied to TCR beta V- and J-gene trimming.

The receptor's source is a woman between 18 and 29 years old in good health and CMV-seropositive. The rearrangement uses TRBV4-2 and TRBJ2-1; 8 positions agree with TRBD2. Sequenced input: PBMCs. CDR3 DNA sequence: TGTGCCAGCAGCCAAGAGGGGCTAGCGGGCTCGAGCTCCTACAATGAGCAGTTCTTC. This gives the protein CASSQEGLAGSSSYNEQFF.